The rows below give T cell receptor beta chains drawn from one sample of a study of T cell repertoires in cytomegalovirus infection. Antigens for these TCRs are unknown. Each CDR3 protein gets one entry after TCRdb re-called the reads with MiXCR. The sample includes some 800,000 distinct CDR3 sequences, about 28% of them seen just once. Source: cultured CD8+ T cells from PBMCs, taken from culture after CMV antigen stimulation. Source of these receptors: a human donor in good health (CMV status not recorded). Some clones in this sample may be carry-over from other donors' samples. Both conserved end residues are part of each CDR3. D genes are given only for firm matches. Clone size is given for some rows only: seen once, a few or many times, or a class if the clone is expanded.

d_call	j_call	clone_size	v_call	cdr3_aa	cdr3_nt
TRBD1	TRBJ2-5	few	TRBV12-3/TRBV12-4	CASSFGDRYQETQYF	TGTGCCAGCAGTTTCGGGGACAGGTACCAAGAGACCCAGTACTTC
.	TRBJ2-4	.	TRBV11-2	CASSLEWQTKNIQYF	TGTGCCAGCAGCTTGGAGTGGCAGACGAAAAACATTCAGTACTTC
.	TRBJ1-1	.	TRBV27	CASSPSPQRTEAFF	TGTGCCAGCAGCCCTTCCCCCCAGCGCACTGAAGCTTTCTTT
.	TRBJ2-7	few	TRBV19	CASSIQTGYEQYF	TGTGCCAGTAGTATACAGACAGGCTACGAGCAGTACTTC
TRBD1	TRBJ2-1	few	TRBV20-1	CSGIRDRGYNEQFF	TGCAGTGGGATCCGGGACAGGGGCTACAATGAGCAGTTCTTC
.	TRBJ2-7	.	TRBV20-1	CSAILANEQYF	TGCAGTGCCATCCTAGCGAACGAGCAGTACTTC
.	TRBJ1-5	few	TRBV7-6	CASSLASSDHPNQPQHF	TGTGCCAGCAGCTTAGCGTCGTCAGACCATCCCAATCAGCCCCAGCATTTT
.	TRBJ1-2	.	TRBV28	CASSGDSRNYGYTF	TGTGCCAGCAGCGGGGACTCGCGAAACTATGGCTACACCTTC
.	TRBJ2-3	few	TRBV7-9	CASSHSPDTQYF	TGTGCCAGCAGCCATTCCCCTGATACGCAGTATTTT
.	TRBJ1-1	.	TRBV6-2/TRBV6-3	CASSYVSGDMNTEAFF	TGTGCCAGCAGTTACGTTTCAGGGGACATGAACACTGAAGCTTTCTTT
.	TRBJ2-1	.	TRBV11-2	CASSLERGRYEQFF	TGTGCCAGCAGCTTAGAGAGGGGCCGTTATGAGCAGTTCTTC
.	TRBJ2-1	.	TRBV6-2/TRBV6-3	CASSYSGQKPYNEQFF	TGTGCCAGCAGTTACTCGGGGCAGAAACCTTACAATGAGCAGTTCTTC
.	TRBJ1-6	.	TRBV18	CASSEDRNSPLHF	TGTGCCAGCTCAGAAGACAGGAATTCACCCCTCCACTTT
TRBD2	TRBJ2-1	many	TRBV7-9	CASSSPETSGGAFEQFF	TGTGCCAGCAGCTCCCCCGAGACTAGCGGGGGGGCTTTTGAGCAGTTCTTC
.	TRBJ1-1	.	TRBV9	CASSITTGLNTEAFF	TGTGCCAGCAGCATAACGACAGGTCTGAACACTGAAGCTTTCTTT
.	TRBJ1-6	.	TRBV4-3	CASSQEIGGSSYNSPLHF	TGCGCCAGCAGCCAAGAAATTGGGGGGAGCTCCTATAATTCACCCCTCCACTTT
.	TRBJ1-2	few	TRBV27	CASSLWAGIDYGYTF	TGTGCCAGCAGTTTATGGGCAGGGATCGACTATGGCTACACCTTC
.	TRBJ2-5	few	TRBV7-8	CASSLARLSQETQYF	TGTGCCAGCAGCTTAGCCCGACTCTCACAAGAGACCCAGTACTTC
.	TRBJ2-7	.	TRBV6-5	CASSSLDGYEQYF	TGTGCCAGCAGTTCCCTGGACGGATACGAGCAGTACTTC
TRBD1	TRBJ2-3	.	TRBV20-1	CSALDRAGDTQYF	TGCAGTGCTCTCGACAGGGCGGGAGATACGCAGTATTTT
.	TRBJ1-2	.	TRBV7-2	CASSLGGGAGYTF	TGTGCCAGCAGCTTAGGTGGCGGCGCAGGCTACACCTTC
.	TRBJ2-1	.	TRBV12-3/TRBV12-4	CASTPRGYFYNEQFF	TGTGCCAGCACCCCTCGAGGATACTTCTACAATGAGCAGTTCTTC
TRBD1	TRBJ1-1	many	TRBV12-3/TRBV12-4	CASSQGQGGGTEAFF	TGTGCCAGCAGTCAGGGACAGGGGGGCGGCACTGAAGCTTTCTTT
.	TRBJ1-3	few	TRBV6-5	CASSYGGAVGNTIYF	TGTGCCAGCAGTTACGGGGGGGCGGTTGGAAACACCATATATTTT
TRBD1	TRBJ1-1	.	TRBV11-2	CASSHGQGGNTEAFF	TGTGCCAGCAGCCACGGACAGGGTGGAAACACTGAAGCTTTCTTT
.	TRBJ2-1	many	TRBV4-1	CASSQGVSHNEQFF	TGCGCCAGCAGCCAAGGAGTGAGTCACAATGAGCAGTTCTTC
.	TRBJ2-6	.	TRBV7-4	CASSSTEPRLSGANVLTF	TGTGCCAGCAGCTCTACCGAACCCCGACTCTCTGGGGCCAACGTCCTGACTTTC
.	TRBJ2-1	few	TRBV7-9	CASSSPVEQFF	TGTGCCAGCAGCTCGCCCGTTGAGCAGTTCTTC
TRBD1	TRBJ2-3	.	TRBV7-8	CASSLEATGGDTQYF	TGTGCCAGCAGCTTAGAGGCAACAGGGGGAGATACGCAGTATTTT
TRBD2	TRBJ2-1	.	TRBV27	CASSILAGGKHGIF	TGTGCCAGCAGTATCCTAGCGGGGGGGAAGCACGGGATCTTC
.	TRBJ2-1	many	TRBV6-1	CASSDWQGNNEQFF	TGTGCCAGCAGTGATTGGCAGGGGAACAATGAGCAGTTCTTC